Listed here are 3 T cell receptor beta chains from one sample, sequenced in a study of blood T cell repertoires in COVID-19. Using immunoSEQ multiplex PCR, the repertoire was profiled, and TCRdb retains in-frame clones only, with some absent. The sample yields some 200,000 clones, about nine tenths seen once. The sample comprised PBMCs or T cells enriched from blood (not recorded which). The receptor set was obtained from a woman younger than 45 who had recovered from COVID-19.

The gene calls are TRBV13 and TRBJ1-3; maybe TRBD1 (5 bases). The CDR3 runs 15 residues. Germline CDR1 is PRHDT and CDR2 is FYEKMQ (reference sequence). V was trimmed by 5 bases and J by 3 bases, leaving 14 bases between them. CDR3 sequence reads: CASSPTGGFGNTIYF. In DNA, the CDR3 is TGTGCCAGCAGCCCGACCGGGGGATTTGGAAACACCATATATTTT.

The J gene is TRBJ1-1, the V gene TRBV3-1 (or the pseudogene TRBV3-2); maybe TRBD1 (6 bases). The V gene lost 1 base and the J gene lost 3 bases, with 9 bases spanning the gap. CDR1 and CDR2 (germline): LGHDT, YNNKEL (reference sequence). There are 14 residues in the CDR3. The DNA for the CDR3 is TGTGCCAGCAGCCAAGGCCCAGGGGACACTGAAGCTTTCTTT. Amino acids: CASSQGPGDTEAFF.

The V gene is TRBV30, the J gene TRBJ1-2, with 7 bases aligning to TRBD1. Germline CDR1 is GTSNPN and CDR2 is SVGIG (reference sequence). The CDR3 runs 15 residues. The junction had 17 bases not matched to a gene; V was cut back by 5 bases and J by 8 bases. The CDR3 region has the DNA TGTGCCTGGGGGACAGTTGTCTGGAGGGGCACCGGCTACACCTTC. Residues: CAWGTVVWRGTGYTF.